These T cell receptor beta chains were read from a single sample in a study of blood T cell repertoires in COVID-19. TCRdb's table, derived via immunoSEQ multiplex PCR, lists solely in-frame clones and lacks some. The sample contains 200,000 to 250,000 clones, around 81% of which appear only once. Sequenced sample: peripheral blood. All receptors derive from a human donor in a cohort sampled during active COVID-19. Both conserved end residues are part of each CDR3. D genes are given only for firm matches. The listing skips clone size in some rows; elsewhere it reads once, few, many or a size class.

>TRBV3-1/TRBV3-2|-|14|TRBJ1-2|-
CASSKGEIHYGYTF
TGTGCCAGCAGCAAAGGCGAAATCCACTATGGCTACACCTTC
>TRBV18|-|15|TRBJ1-5|-
CASSDLSSGDQPQHF
TGTGCCAGCTCCGACCTCTCCAGCGGCGATCAGCCCCAGCATTTT
>TRBV5-4|-|15|TRBJ2-2|-
CASSPQGANTGELFF
TGTGCCAGCAGCCCCCAGGGTGCCAACACCGGGGAGCTGTTTTTT
>TRBV19|-|15|TRBJ2-1|-
CASTPGVRDGNEQFF
TGTGCCAGTACCCCAGGGGTACGGGACGGCAATGAGCAGTTCTTC
>TRBV28|few|13|TRBJ1-2|-
CASRGSNPYGYTF
TGTGCCAGTAGGGGGTCCAACCCCTATGGCTACACCTTC
>TRBV5-1|-|13|TRBJ2-5|-
CASSLTVQETQYF
TGCGCCAGCAGCTTGACAGTACAAGAGACCCAGTACTTC
>TRBV2|-|13|TRBJ1-2|TRBD1
CASSGQGGNGYTF
TGTGCCAGCAGTGGACAGGGGGGAAATGGCTACACCTTC
>TRBV20-1|-|14|TRBJ2-3|TRBD2
CSASSGSGTDTQYF
TGCAGTGCTAGTAGCGGGTCAGGCACAGATACGCAGTATTTT
>TRBV6-6|-|12|TRBJ2-7|-
CASSRGYVEQYF
TGTGCCAGCAGTAGAGGGTACGTCGAGCAGTACTTC
>TRBV7-9|-|15|TRBJ2-1|-
CASSLAGGSHNEQFF
TGTGCCAGCAGCTTAGCTGGTGGGAGCCACAATGAGCAGTTCTTC
>TRBV19|-|15|TRBJ2-1|TRBD1
CASGLTGGGGFEQFF
TGTGCCAGTGGATTGACAGGGGGCGGAGGGTTTGAGCAGTTCTTC
>TRBV10-3|-|13|TRBJ1-5|-
CAIGRETNQPQHF
TGTGCCATCGGACGGGAAACCAATCAGCCCCAGCATTTT
>TRBV27|few|19|TRBJ2-2|TRBD2
CASSIRQLAGAGLAGELFF
TGTGCCAGCAGTATACGACAACTAGCGGGAGCAGGTTTAGCCGGGGAGCTGTTTTTT
>TRBV2|-|11|TRBJ2-2|-
CATRATGELFF
TGTGCCACCCGAGCCACCGGGGAGCTGTTTTTT
>TRBV10-3|-|14|TRBJ1-6|-
CAISLTGNNSPLHF
TGTGCCATCAGCCTTACAGGGAATAATTCACCCCTCCACTTT
>TRBV2|-|13|TRBJ1-1|-
CASSKTDRTEAFF
TGTGCCAGCAGTAAGACTGATCGAACTGAAGCTTTCTTT
>TRBV9|many|15|TRBJ1-6|-
CASSAAEAHNSPLHF
TGTGCCAGCAGCGCCGCTGAGGCCCATAATTCACCCCTCCACTTT
>TRBV28|once|17|TRBJ2-1|TRBD2
CASSPPGRLAGGDEQFF
TGTGCCAGCAGTCCCCCCGGGCGGCTAGCGGGAGGTGATGAGCAGTTCTTC
>TRBV6-5|-|13|TRBJ1-1|-
CASSYSGRLEAFF
TGTGCCAGCAGTTACTCCGGCAGGCTTGAAGCTTTCTTT
>TRBV11-3|-|14|TRBJ2-7|-
CASSLGGRIYEQYF
TGTGCCAGCAGCTTAGGCGGCAGAATCTACGAGCAGTACTTC
>TRBV15|-|15|TRBJ1-5|TRBD1
CATSGNRGLNQPQHF
TGTGCCACCAGCGGCAATAGGGGGCTAAATCAGCCCCAGCATTTT
>TRBV4-1|-|14|TRBJ1-2|TRBD1
CASSPQLTGSGYTF
TGCGCCAGCAGCCCTCAGCTGACAGGGTCTGGCTACACCTTC
>TRBV11-2|-|13|TRBJ2-5|-
CASSTPGQETQYF
TGTGCCAGCAGCACCCCGGGACAAGAGACCCAGTACTTC
>TRBV19|-|15|TRBJ1-2|TRBD1
CASMRRRDRAYGYTF
TGTGCCAGTATGCGTAGGAGGGACAGGGCCTATGGCTACACCTTC
>TRBV2|-|12|TRBJ2-7|-
CASSDDYYEQYF
TGTGCCAGCAGTGATGACTATTACGAGCAGTACTTC
>TRBV9|-|15|TRBJ1-2|-
CASSVGHHPNYGYTF
TGTGCCAGCAGCGTAGGTCATCATCCTAACTATGGCTACACCTTC
>TRBV28|-|17|TRBJ1-2|TRBD1
CASSRLGQGARDYGYTF
TGTGCCAGCAGCCGTCTGGGACAGGGCGCTAGGGACTATGGCTACACCTTC
>TRBV19|-|14|TRBJ1-2|-
CASRRQGVNYGYTF
TGTGCCAGTAGGAGACAAGGGGTTAACTATGGCTACACCTTC
>TRBV5-5|-|15|TRBJ2-3|-
CASSLDLGRADTQYF
TGTGCCAGCAGCTTGGACCTGGGGCGCGCAGATACGCAGTATTTT
>TRBV3-1/TRBV3-2|-|13|TRBJ2-3|-
CASSQDPTTTQYF
TGTGCCAGCAGCCAAGACCCGACTACCACGCAGTATTTT
>TRBV19|-|15|TRBJ1-1|-
CASSIVGTPNTEAFF
TGTGCCAGTAGTATAGTAGGGACACCGAACACTGAAGCTTTCTTT
>TRBV29-1|-|12|TRBJ2-7|-
CSVETDRPEQYF
TGCAGCGTTGAAACTGACAGGCCCGAGCAGTACTTC
>TRBV9|-|15|TRBJ2-1|-
CASSVGLATYNEQFF
TGTGCCAGCAGCGTAGGCTTAGCAACCTACAATGAGCAGTTCTTC
>TRBV24-1|once|14|TRBJ1-1|-
CATSEAGRGTEAFF
TGTGCCACCAGTGAGGCGGGTCGGGGCACTGAAGCTTTCTTT
>TRBV29-1|-|13|TRBJ1-2|-
CSVLQGAGLGYTF
TGCAGCGTACTGCAGGGCGCGGGGTTAGGCTACACCTTC
>TRBV10-3|-|16|TRBJ2-3|-
CAISDPPGISTDTQYF
TGTGCCATCAGTGACCCCCCCGGGATTAGCACAGATACGCAGTATTTT
>TRBV19|-|15|TRBJ1-6|-
CASSIQGLGDSPLHF
TGTGCCAGTAGTATACAGGGGCTGGGGGATTCACCCCTCCACTTT
>TRBV25-1|-|15|TRBJ2-3|TRBD2
CASSWSGGNTDTQYF
TGTGCCAGCAGTTGGAGCGGGGGGAACACAGATACGCAGTATTTT
>TRBV28|-|15|TRBJ2-7|-
CASSSRTDPSYEQYF
TGTGCCAGCAGTTCGAGGACAGATCCGTCCTACGAGCAGTACTTC
>TRBV12-3/TRBV12-4|-|13|TRBJ2-2|-
CASRGAGTGELFF
TGTGCCAGCAGGGGGGCGGGCACCGGGGAGCTGTTTTTT